The 12 T cell receptor beta chains in this list originate from one sample, sequenced in a study of T cells after yellow fever vaccination. TCRdb reanalysed the 5' RACE reads using MiXCR and keeps one entry per CDR3 protein. The repertoire has 610,000 or so distinct CDR3 sequences, 10% to 15% of them found once; the top ten carry 15%. Source: PBMCs, taken on the day of the yellow fever booster vaccination. These receptors originate from a man aged 30 to 45 who received the YFV17D yellow fever vaccine.

This chain joins TRBV5-1 and TRBJ2-7, with D possibly TRBD2 on 6 matching bases. V lost 1 base and J 2 bases, leaving 16 bases between the germline ends. Germline-derived CDR1 and CDR2 are SGHRS and YFSETQ. The CDR3 sequence is 16 residues long. The CDR3 coding sequence is TGCGCCAGCAGCTTGAAGACGGGAGCTACCCCCTACGAGCAGTACTTC. As protein: CASSLKTGATPYEQYF.

This clonotype was counted only a few times. The chain uses TRBV30 and TRBJ1-4, with D tentatively TRBD1 (5 bases). Germline V CDR1 and CDR2: GTSNPN, SVGIG (reference sequence). V lost 2 bases, J lost 8 bases, and 12 bases lay in between. The CDR3 contains 13 residues. This CDR3 is CAWSRGSGEKLFF. DNA of the CDR3: TGTGCCTGGAGTCGGGGGAGTGGGGAAAAACTGTTTTTT.

The chain is built from TRBV27 and TRBJ1-6; D remains ambiguous. This CDR3 region has 16 residues. Germline values: CDR1 MNHEY, CDR2 SMNVEV (reference sequence). Between the trimmed V and J ends, which lost 6 bases and 8 bases, there was a span of 20 bases. CDR3 bases: TGTGCCAGCAGCCTTCGCGGGGTGTCTCCCCATTCACCCCTCCACTTT. Protein sequence: CASSLRGVSPHSPLHF.

The J gene is TRBJ2-7, the V gene TRBV10-3; TRBD2 matches at 7 bases. The CDR3 is made up of 16 amino acids. With V trimmed by 4 bases and J by 2 bases, 11 bases remained unmatched. Germline assignment: CDR1 ENHRY and CDR2 SYGVKD. CDR3 in DNA: TGTGCCATCAGTGGTGCGGGAGTGCAAGTAACCTACGAGCAGTACTTC. Translating it yields CAISGAGVQVTYEQYF.

V is TRBV9 and J is TRBJ1-5; D is unclear. The CDR3 sequence is 19 residues long. The germline V and J ends were trimmed by 9 bases and 4 bases, with 32 bases remaining between them. Germline V CDR1 and CDR2: SGDLS, YYNGEE. CDR3 sequence (DNA): TGTGCCATCATCTACAATGTGGCAGCGCAAGCTCTTCCTAATCAGCCCCAGCATTTT. This sequence encodes CAIIYNVAAQALPNQPQHF.

This clonotype was picked up a small number of times. This chain connects TRBV6-5 to TRBJ1-6, with D hard to call. V was shortened by 2 bases and J by 7 bases, with 6 bases between the two germline ends. The germline V gene has CDR1 MNHEY and CDR2 SVGAGI. This CDR3 is 13 amino acids long. The CDR3 DNA reads TGTGCCAGCAGTTACGATGGGAATTCACCCCTCCACTTT. Its translation is CASSYDGNSPLHF.

This clonotype turned up a few times. The V gene is TRBV24-1, the J gene TRBJ2-1; the D gene is possibly TRBD1 (6 bases). Germline V lookup: CDR1 KGHDR, CDR2 SFDVKD. V lost 7 bases to trimming and J lost 2 bases, with 11 bases between them. This CDR3 comprises 14 residues. The CDR3 nucleotides read TGTGCCACCAGCTCAGGGGACCCCTACAATGAGCAGTTCTTC. Translation: CATSSGDPYNEQFF.

This clonotype showed up just once. V and J are TRBV28 and TRBJ1-4; 7 bases map to TRBD1. J lost 8 bases, V lost 2 bases, and 5 bases had no gene match. The CDR3 has 14 amino acids. CDR1 and CDR2 from the germline V gene are MDHEN and SYDVKM. This CDR3 reads CASSLQGVGEKLFF. CDR3 DNA sequence: TGTGCCAGCAGTTTACAGGGGGTCGGAGAAAAACTGTTTTTT.

This clonotype was seen a handful of times. The rearrangement uses TRBV5-4 and TRBJ2-2; 7 bases match TRBD1. Per germline, CDR1 SGHNT and CDR2 YYREEE (reference sequence). The CDR3 is 13 residues long. The J segment lost 0 bases and the V segment lost 7 bases, leaving 0 bases of the junction unmatched. The CDR3 protein is CASGQANTGELFF. CDR3 nucleotide sequence: TGTGCCAGCGGACAGGCGAACACCGGGGAGCTGTTTTTT.

A few counts support this clonotype. The genes are TRBV6-2 or TRBV6-3 and TRBJ2-1; D perhaps matches TRBD1 (6 bases). V was shortened by 6 bases and J by 8 bases, with 20 bases between the two germline ends. The germline CDR1 and CDR2 sequences are MNHEY and SVGEGT. CDR3 length: 15 amino acids. CDR3 amino acids: CASRQGQAPRHEQFF. CDR3 nucleotide sequence: TGTGCCAGCAGACAGGGACAAGCCCCCCGTCATGAGCAGTTCTTC.

The V call is TRBV20-1, the J call TRBJ2-7, with TRBD1 as a possible D gene (5 bases). The CDR3 totals 13 residues. Trimming shortened V by 3 bases and J by 5 bases, and 14 bases separated the two germline ends. Germline V gene sequence: CDR1 DFQATT, CDR2 SNEGSKA (reference sequence). The CDR3 bases are TGCAGTGCTAGTGGGGCGCTCCTGGACGAGCAGTACTTC. It is translated as CSASGALLDEQYF.

This rearrangement joins TRBV12-3 or TRBV12-4 to TRBJ2-5; D unclear. V lost 2 bases, J lost 1 base, and 5 bases lay in between. The CDR3 length is 13 residues. CDR3 in amino acids: CASSLQTQETQYF. CDR3 nucleotide sequence: TGTGCCAGCAGTTTACAGACCCAAGAGACCCAGTACTTC.